These 26 T cell receptor beta chains were all obtained from the same sample, sequenced in a study of regulatory T cells in long-lasting Graves disease. To make TCR beta libraries, researchers used iRepertoire HTBI primers and Arm-PCR of CDR3 regions. TCRdb used MiXCR to reprocess the multiplex PCR reads, holding one entry per CDR3 protein. The data show hundreds of thousands of distinct CDR3 sequences, around 15% seen once. Noted time point: newly diagnosed GD, antithyroid drugs for less than 3 months. The TCR library was prepared using RNA isolated from PBMCs. This same sample was also taken into another study, of T cells in Graves' hyperthyroidism and ophthalmopathy.

The sequences come from peripheral blood mononuclear cells (PBMCs), collected at new diagnosis, from a patient treated with antithyroid drugs. The receptors derive from a woman in her twenties or thirties with Graves disease.

This clonotype was recorded many times. The V call is TRBV28, the J call TRBJ1-1, with no clear D. Per the germline V gene, CDR1 is MDHEN and CDR2 is SYDVKM. The CDR3 contains 13 residues. V was cut by 5 bases and J by 0 bases, with 7 bases left in between. CDR3: CASSTAVNTEAFF. In nucleotides, the CDR3 is TGTGCCAGCAGTACCGCGGTGAACACTGAAGCTTTCTTT.

This clonotype turned up a few times. The rearrangement joins TRBV29-1 to TRBJ1-3; D call uncertain. Between the trimmed V and J ends, which lost 4 bases and 0 bases, there was a span of 4 bases. There are 12 residues in the CDR3. Germline-derived CDR1 and CDR2 are SQVTM and ANQGSEA. CDR3 DNA: TGCAGCGTTGTCTACTCTGGAAACACCATATATTTT. Encoded protein: CSVVYSGNTIYF.

This sequence joins TRBV7-3 and TRBJ2-3; no firm D call. Germline CDR1 reads SGHTA; CDR2 reads FQGTGA. The CDR3 has 14 amino acids. Trimming shortened V by 5 bases and J by 3 bases, and 12 bases separated the two germline ends. DNA of the CDR3: TGTGCCAGCAGCGCGGAAATCGGGACAGATACGCAGTATTTT. As protein: CASSAEIGTDTQYF. Filled out from reference TRBV7-3 and TRBJ2-3, the complete variable domain reads GAGVSQTPSNKVTEKGKYVELRCDPISGHTALYWYRQSLGQGPEFLIYFQGTGAADDSGLPNDRFFAVRPEGSVSTLKIQRTERGDSAVYLCASSAEIGTDTQYFGPGTRLTVL.

At least ten counts were recorded for this clonotype. The J gene is TRBJ2-7, the V gene TRBV20-1; 11 bases match TRBD2. CDR1 and CDR2 (germline): DFQATT, SNEGSKA (reference sequence). The CDR3 sequence is 15 residues long. Losses at the gene ends were 0 bases for V and 4 bases for J; bases not matched to a gene: 5. The CDR3 region is CSAREGLAENYEQYF. The CDR3 DNA sequence: TGCAGTGCTAGAGAGGGACTAGCGGAGAATTACGAGCAGTACTTC.

Concerning this clonotype itself: Just one base apart from a much larger clone, this may be a read error. The V gene is TRBV28, the J gene TRBJ1-6; possible D gene TRBD1, 5 bases. Germline values: CDR1 MDHEN, CDR2 SYDVKM. Trimming removed 6 bases from V and 4 bases from J, with 16 bases in between. This CDR3 region has 16 residues. The CDR3 protein is CASSSGTLAYNSPLHF. The CDR3 DNA reads TGTGCCAGCAGCTCCGGGACGTTGGCATATAATTCACCCCTCCACTTT.

This clonotype came up many times. V is TRBV28 and J is TRBJ1-1; D is ambiguous. This CDR3 is 13 amino acids long. Germline V gene lookup returns CDR1 MDHEN and CDR2 SYDVKM. Trimming stripped 2 bases from V and 6 bases from J, with 10 bases between. This CDR3 is CASSLEEGSEAFF. The CDR3 DNA reads as TGTGCCAGCAGTTTAGAGGAGGGCTCTGAAGCTTTCTTT.

This clonotype was found many times. V usage is TRBV5-1 and J usage is TRBJ1-2, with a possible D match to TRBD1 (6 bases). V shed 0 bases and J shed 2 bases, with 11 bases lying between them. This CDR3 region has 15 residues. CDR1 SGHRS and CDR2 YFSETQ come from the germline V gene. CDR3 loop: CASSLDGQTNYGYTF. The CDR3 DNA follows: TGCGCCAGCAGCTTGGACGGACAGACCAACTATGGCTACACCTTC.

There are many counts of this clonotype. The rearrangement joins TRBV7-6 to TRBJ2-1; 9 bases are a match to TRBD2. Germline loops: CDR1 SGHVS, CDR2 FNYEAQ. V gave up 2 bases and J gave up 7 bases; unmatched junction bases: 6. This CDR3 has 15 amino acids. The CDR3 is CASSLIAGAGNEQFF. In DNA, the CDR3 is TGTGCCAGCAGCTTAATAGCGGGAGCAGGGAATGAGCAGTTCTTC.

This clonotype was seen many times. The genes are TRBV12-3 or TRBV12-4 and TRBJ2-5; the D call may be TRBD1 or TRBD2 (5 bases each). V was clipped by 3 bases and J by 5 bases, with 25 bases between them. The CDR3 contains 18 residues. The CDR3 loop is CASSFRRQGGQGLETQYF. DNA for the CDR3: TGTGCCAGCAGTTTCCGTCGGCAGGGCGGGCAAGGGCTGGAGACCCAGTACTTC.

The chain joins TRBV27 to TRBJ2-3; no firm D call. Germline CDR1 and CDR2: MNHEY and SMNVEV (reference sequence). V lost 6 bases, J lost 10 bases, and 14 bases lay in between. CDR3 length equals 12 residues. The CDR3: CASRSHTGSQYF. The CDR3 nucleotides are TGTGCCAGCAGGAGTCATACGGGCTCGCAGTATTTT.

This clonotype was recorded a few times. The rearrangement links TRBV6-1 to TRBJ1-4; no definite D call. The ends were cut back, 8 bases at V and 5 bases at J, with 12 bases in the middle. CDR1 MNHNS and CDR2 SASEGT come from the germline V gene. The CDR3 spans 13 residues. The CDR3 spells CASARSYNEKLFF. The CDR3, as DNA: TGTGCCAGCGCGCGGAGTTACAATGAAAAACTGTTTTTT.

This clonotype was seen many times. The V call is TRBV20-1, the J call TRBJ2-1, with 10 bases matching TRBD2. The trim removed 3 bases at V and 7 bases at J, leaving 9 bases unmatched. This CDR3 contains 15 residues. CDR1 is DFQATT, CDR2 SNEGSKA, per germline (reference sequence). The CDR3 nucleotides are TGCAGTGCTAGGAAGCTAGCGGGAGCCAAGAATGAGCAGTTCTTC. Its translation is CSARKLAGAKNEQFF.

This sequence joins TRBV7-6 and TRBJ2-5, with TRBD2 matching 10 bases. Germline values: CDR1 SGHVS, CDR2 FNYEAQ. V shed 1 base and J 5 bases; nucleotides not matched to a gene: 10. The CDR3 spans 17 residues. CDR3: CASSLVPSGSVRETQYF. The DNA for the CDR3 is TGTGCCAGCAGCTTAGTGCCTAGCGGGAGTGTAAGGGAGACCCAGTACTTC.

This clonotype has at least ten counts. V usage is TRBV3-1 and J usage is TRBJ1-5; D is ambiguous. The CDR3 runs to 12 residues. The V gene's germline CDR1 is LGHDT and CDR2 YNNKEL (reference sequence). Trimming removed 3 bases at V and 7 bases at J, with 7 bases between. The CDR3 reads CASSQGPQPQHF. CDR3 nucleotide sequence: TGTGCCAGCAGCCAGGGTCCCCAGCCCCAGCATTTT.

Only a few counts were recorded for this clonotype. A read error is possible here, since a much larger clone lies one base away. The chain employs TRBV7-2 and TRBJ2-7, with 7 bases that match TRBD2. Unmatched junction bases numbered 13, after V lost 1 base and J lost 4 bases. The CDR3 has 17 residues. Per germline, CDR1 SGHTA and CDR2 FQGNSA. CDR3 DNA: TGTACCAGCAGCTTAGATAGGTTCGGGACTACTCTGTACGAGCAGTACTTC. It translates to CTSSLDRFGTTLYEQYF.

V and J are TRBV11-2 and TRBJ2-3; 10 bases fit TRBD1. The germline CDR1 and CDR2 sequences are SGHAT and FQNNGV. The CDR3 is made up of 17 amino acids. After removal of 1 base from V and 1 base from J, the junction contained 5 bases not matched to a gene. The CDR3 reads CASSLGGTGVGTDTQYF. In DNA, the CDR3 is TGTGCCAGCAGCTTAGGAGGGACAGGGGTGGGCACAGATACGCAGTATTTT.

The table lists this clonotype with many counts. The gene calls are TRBV28 and TRBJ1-2; D gene ambiguous. The CDR3 loop spans 13 amino acids. Germline values: CDR1 MDHEN, CDR2 SYDVKM. V dropped 6 bases and J dropped 0 bases, with 8 bases sitting between them. The CDR3 here is CASRPATNYGYTF. The CDR3 nucleotides are TGTGCCAGCAGACCAGCAACTAACTATGGCTACACCTTC.

This clonotype occurred a few times. J is TRBJ2-1 and V is TRBV4-2, with 7 bases that match TRBD1. This CDR3 spans 15 amino acids. J was trimmed by 5 bases and V by 4 bases; bases with no gene match: 8. Germline-derived CDR1 and CDR2 are LGHNA and YNFKEQ. CDR3 protein: CASSLVGGINNEQFF. CDR3 DNA: TGTGCCAGCAGCCTGGTAGGGGGCATAAACAATGAGCAGTTCTTC.

This clonotype appeared many times. The rearrangement links TRBV29-1 to TRBJ1-1, with 7 nucleotides matching TRBD1. V shed 8 bases and J 6 bases; nucleotides not matched to a gene: 6. Looked up from germline, CDR1 is SQVTM and CDR2 is ANQGSEA. The CDR3 extends over 11 amino acids. CDR3: CSMRQGSEAFF. CDR3 nucleotide sequence: TGCAGCATGAGACAGGGATCTGAAGCTTTCTTT.

This clonotype came up many times. The chain has TRBV20-1 and TRBJ2-7, with D unresolved. With 0 bases removed from V and 3 bases from J, the gap between germline ends came to 9 bases. Germline CDR1 is DFQATT and CDR2 is SNEGSKA (reference sequence). CDR3 length: 13 residues. CDR3 bases: TGCAGTGCTAGAGATTCTCTCAACTACGAGCAGTACTTC. Protein: CSARDSLNYEQYF.

The chain recombines TRBV30 with TRBJ1-1, with a tentative D call TRBD1 (5 bases). CDR1 and CDR2 from the germline V gene are GTSNPN and SVGIG (reference sequence). The CDR3 loop spans 14 amino acids. V lost 6 bases and J lost 0, with 14 bases in between. CDR3 in amino acids: CACGEGDMNTEAFF. CDR3 sequence (DNA): TGTGCCTGTGGGGAAGGGGATATGAACACTGAAGCTTTCTTT.

V gene TRBV7-9 combines with J gene TRBJ2-1; D uncertain. This CDR3 is 14 amino acids long. Germline V gene lookup returns CDR1 SEHNR and CDR2 FQNEAQ (reference sequence). Trimming took 0 bases from V and 10 from J, leaving 13 bases between them. CDR3 bases: TGTGCCAGCAGCTTAGCGCTGGGGAAGCCCGAGCAGTTCTTC. Translation: CASSLALGKPEQFF.

This clonotype was detected ten times or more. V is TRBV28 and J is TRBJ2-1, with D tentatively TRBD2 (6 bases). This CDR3 has 18 amino acids. Germline-derived CDR1 and CDR2 are MDHEN and SYDVKM. Trimming stripped 4 bases from V and 2 bases from J, with 21 bases between. CDR3 sequence reads: CASSSIKAGRLTYNEQFF. Here the CDR3 DNA reads TGTGCCAGCAGTTCAATAAAAGCGGGCCGGCTTACCTACAATGAGCAGTTCTTC.

V gene TRBV10-2 combines with J gene TRBJ2-7, with a weak D call TRBD1 (6 bases). Per germline, CDR1 WSHSY and CDR2 SAAADI. V was cut by 7 bases and J by 0 bases, with 10 bases left in between. This CDR3 contains 13 residues. The CDR3 loop is CASTRTDSYEQYF. In nucleotides, the CDR3 is TGCGCCAGCACCCGGACAGACTCCTACGAGCAGTACTTC.

Many counts were recorded for this clonotype. V gene TRBV11-3 combines with J gene TRBJ2-6; D not certain. The V and J ends lost 5 bases and 0 bases respectively, with 5 bases between them. CDR1 and CDR2 (germline): SGHNT, YENEEA. The CDR3 covers 14 residues. Here the CDR3 reads CASSKSSGANVLTF. As DNA, the CDR3 is TGTGCCAGCAGCAAAAGCTCTGGGGCCAACGTCCTGACTTTC.

J is TRBJ2-1 and V is TRBV5-1, with TRBD2 matching 7 bases. The CDR3 runs to 18 residues. In germline, CDR1 is SGHRS, CDR2 YFSETQ. With V trimmed by 4 bases and J by 5 bases, 18 bases remained unmatched. The CDR3 sequence is CASSAGGKGLTVNNEQFF. DNA for the CDR3: TGCGCCAGCAGCGCTGGCGGGAAGGGACTAACGGTCAACAATGAGCAGTTCTTC. The full variable domain, rest sourced from reference TRBV5-1 and TRBJ2-1, is KAGVTQTPRYLIKTRGQQVTLSCSPISGHRSVSWYQQTPGQGLQFLFEYFSETQRNKGNFPGRFSGRQFSNSRSEMNVSTLELGDSALYLCASSAGGKGLTVNNEQFFGPGTRLTVL.